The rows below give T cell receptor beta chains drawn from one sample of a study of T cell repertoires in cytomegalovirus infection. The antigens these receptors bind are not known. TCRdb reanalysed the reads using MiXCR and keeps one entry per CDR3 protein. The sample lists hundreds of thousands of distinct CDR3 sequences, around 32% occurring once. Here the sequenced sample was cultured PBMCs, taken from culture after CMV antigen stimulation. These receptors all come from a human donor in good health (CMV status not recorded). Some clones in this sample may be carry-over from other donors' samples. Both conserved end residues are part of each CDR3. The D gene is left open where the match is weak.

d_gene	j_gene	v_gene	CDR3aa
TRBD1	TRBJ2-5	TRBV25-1	CASSEGQAGETQYF
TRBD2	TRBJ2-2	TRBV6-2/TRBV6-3	CASSYSTLAGVGDTGELFF
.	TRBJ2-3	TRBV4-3	CASSQDVLTDTQYF
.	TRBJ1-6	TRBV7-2	CASSLLRAPLHF
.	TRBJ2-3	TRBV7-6	CASSPDSFGTDTQYF
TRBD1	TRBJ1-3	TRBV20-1	CSAIPGQGAFGNTIYF
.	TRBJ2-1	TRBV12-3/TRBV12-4	CASSFGGQFF
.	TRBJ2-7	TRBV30	CAWSPGPLWGQYF
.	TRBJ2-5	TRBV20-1	CSARPFQETQYF
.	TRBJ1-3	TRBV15	CATSRDEGLSSGNTIYF
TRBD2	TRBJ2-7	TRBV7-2	CASSPGGAGYEQYF
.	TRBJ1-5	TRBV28	CASSPRGGPGRPQHF
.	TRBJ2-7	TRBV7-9	CASSSGLPTYEQYF
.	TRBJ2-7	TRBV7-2	CASSRRAEYEQYF
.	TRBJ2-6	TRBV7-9	CARSQANVLTF
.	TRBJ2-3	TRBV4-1	CASSQKEMGNTQYF
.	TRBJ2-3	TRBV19	CASSIVPADTQYF
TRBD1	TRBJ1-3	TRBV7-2	CASSQTGSSGNTIYF
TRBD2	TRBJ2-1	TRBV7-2	CASSLELLAVEDEQFF
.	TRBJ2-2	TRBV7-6	CASSLGAGHPLNTGELFF
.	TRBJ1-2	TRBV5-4	CASSPRGWNGYTF
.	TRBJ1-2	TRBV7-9	CASSLMGSDGYTF
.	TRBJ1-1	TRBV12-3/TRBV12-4	CASSLSSTTEAFF
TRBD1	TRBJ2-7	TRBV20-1	CSADRDRDLYEQYF
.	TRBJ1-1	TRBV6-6	CASIQGWNTEAFF
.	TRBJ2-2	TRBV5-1	CASSLSQRNTGELFF
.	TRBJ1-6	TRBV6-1	CASRGAAGGSPLHF
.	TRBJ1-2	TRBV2	CASSELSGRYGYTF
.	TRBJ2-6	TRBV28	CASSYRGAGANVLTF
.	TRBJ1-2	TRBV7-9	CASSDGGGYGYTF
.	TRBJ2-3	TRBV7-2	CASSPNANTDTQYF
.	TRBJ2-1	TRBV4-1	CASSDSGRNEQFF
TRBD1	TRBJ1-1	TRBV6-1	CASSRPPTGGMNTEAFF
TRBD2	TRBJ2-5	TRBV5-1	CASSLAPAGGAETQYF
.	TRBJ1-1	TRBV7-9	CASSLKGPLGTEAFF
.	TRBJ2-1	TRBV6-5	CASTPDSGTGLSYSYNEQFF
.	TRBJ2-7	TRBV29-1	CSVEFKRRSEQYF
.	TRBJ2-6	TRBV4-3	CASSQGAFSSGANVLTF
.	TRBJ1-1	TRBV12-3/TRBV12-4	CASSWVRALNTEAFF
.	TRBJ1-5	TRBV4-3	CASSQDWRGRGQPQHF